Shown below are 21 T cell receptor beta chains from a single sample sequenced in a study of cytomegalovirus exposure and HLA in healthy donors (dated by TCRdb to about 2017). The library was produced with the immunoSEQ multiplex PCR assay. For the multiplex PCR, a mixture combining 60 forward primers for TCR Vbeta segments and 13 reverse primers for TCR Jbeta segments was used. TCRdb took this table from immuneACCESS and kept in-frame rearrangements with V and J called. Such tables lack part of the clones; where checked against another copy, unresolved V genes explain under half of the gap, and the rest is unexplained. The sample table holds about 150,000 clones, of which roughly 83% were seen once. The ten largest clonotypes hold 0.38% of the sample. Sequencing input: PBMCs. Source of these receptors: a boy aged 2 to 9 in good health and CMV-seronegative.

The chain employs TRBV18 and TRBJ2-1, with D possibly being TRBD1 (6 bases). Germline CDR1 reads KGHSH; CDR2 reads LQKENI. The CDR3 spans 15 residues. The germline V and J ends were trimmed by 3 bases and 8 bases, with 17 bases remaining between them. CDR3 nucleotide sequence: TGTGCCAGCTCACCCTCCAGGGGTGTTTTCGATGAGCAGTTCTTC. This translates into CASSPSRGVFDEQFF.

CDR3 loop: CASSSGGGGNTEAFF. CDR3 in DNA: TGTGCCAGCAGCTCCGGCGGGGGGGGGAACACTGAAGCTTTCTTT. The chain recombines TRBV7-9 with TRBJ1-1; tentative D call: TRBD1 (5 bases). The CDR3 totals 15 residues. V was cut by 4 bases and J by 1 base, with 13 bases left in between. The germline V gene has CDR1 SEHNR and CDR2 FQNEAQ (reference sequence).

The V call is TRBV11-2, the J call TRBJ2-6; D is unresolved. The CDR3 loop spans 15 amino acids. V gave up 2 bases and J gave up 4 bases, with 9 bases separating them. Germline V gives CDR1 SGHAT, CDR2 FQNNGV. The CDR3 loop is CASSLRGVGANVLTF. The CDR3 nucleotides read TGTGCCAGCAGCTTAAGAGGTGTCGGGGCCAACGTCCTGACTTTC. Together with reference TRBV11-2 and TRBJ2-6, the CDR3 gives the full variable domain: EAGVAQSPRYKIIEKRQSVAFWCNPISGHATLYWYQQILGQGPKLLIQFQNNGVVDDSQLPKDRFSAERLKGVDSTLKIQPAKLEDSAVYLCASSLRGVGANVLTFGAGSRLTVL.

This clone has a single count. V gene TRBV4-1 combines with J gene TRBJ2-4, with a tentative D call TRBD1 (6 bases). With 8 bases removed from V and 6 bases from J, the gap between germline ends came to 11 bases. This CDR3 has 12 residues. The germline V gene encodes CDR1 MGHRA and CDR2 YSYEKL. DNA for the CDR3: TGCGCCAGCGAGGGGGTTGGAAACATTCAGTACTTC. Residues: CASEGVGNIQYF.

The chain couples TRBV28 to TRBJ2-7, with 8 positions matching TRBD2. The CDR3 covers 13 residues. CDR1 MDHEN and CDR2 SYDVKM come from the germline V gene. V lost 10 bases to trimming and J lost 6 bases; unmatched junction nucleotides: 11. CDR3 DNA sequence: TGTGCCACCCAAGCGGGAGTGACTTCCGAGCAGTACTTC. Protein product: CATQAGVTSEQYF.

The J gene is TRBJ2-2, the V gene TRBV27; 11 bases match TRBD1. V lost 4 bases and J lost 1; bases outside the gene matches: 2. The CDR3 consists of 16 residues. Germline CDR1 is MNHEY and CDR2 is SMNVEV (reference sequence). The CDR3 DNA sequence: TGTGCCAGCAGTTGGACAGGGGGCAGGAACACCGGGGAGCTGTTTTTT. Translated, it gives CASSWTGGRNTGELFF.

This clone has just a few counts. The chain combines TRBV5-6 with TRBJ2-7; 10 nucleotides agree with TRBD1. The trim removed 3 bases at V and 6 bases at J, leaving 6 bases unmatched. This CDR3 is built from 14 residues. Germline lookup yields CDR1 SGHDT and CDR2 YYEEEE. CDR3 bases: TGTGCCAGCAGCTCACCGGGACAGGGGACCGAGCAGTACTTC. Protein sequence: CASSSPGQGTEQYF.

A single count supports this clone. This sequence joins TRBV19 and TRBJ2-6; perhaps TRBD2 as D (6 bases). The CDR3 covers 19 residues. The V and J ends lost 2 bases and 0 bases respectively, with 17 bases between them. Germline V gene sequence: CDR1 LNHDA, CDR2 SQIVND (reference sequence). The CDR3 region is CASSIMGGGTPSGANVLTF. CDR3 DNA sequence: TGTGCCAGTAGTATAATGGGTGGGGGGACCCCCTCTGGGGCCAACGTCCTGACTTTC.

The chain has TRBV28 and TRBJ2-3, with 8 bases that match TRBD2. The CDR3 has 15 residues. Germline lookup yields CDR1 MDHEN and CDR2 SYDVKM. Trimming at V came to 3 bases and at J to 2 bases, leaving 4 bases not matched to a gene. DNA for the CDR3: TGTGCCAGCAGTTTTGAACTAGCGGTCACAGATACGCAGTATTTT. Its translation is CASSFELAVTDTQYF. Combining the CDR3 with reference TRBV28 and TRBJ2-3 gives the whole variable domain DVKVTQSSRYLVKRTGEKVFLECVQDMDHENMFWYRQDPGLGLRLIYFSYDVKMKEKGDIPEGYSVSREKKERFSLILESASTNQTSMYLCASSFELAVTDTQYFGPGTRLTVL.

The chain carries TRBV4-1 and TRBJ2-3; D not resolved. CDR3 length: 16 residues. Germline CDR1 is MGHRA and CDR2 is YSYEKL. V was clipped by 0 bases and J by 2 bases, with 12 bases between them. The CDR3: CASSQDQASNTDTQYF. CDR3 in DNA: TGCGCCAGCAGCCAAGATCAGGCCTCAAACACAGATACGCAGTATTTT.

This chain connects TRBV7-3 to TRBJ1-6; D not certain. V lost 2 bases and J 8 bases, leaving 7 bases between the germline ends. Germline CDR1 and CDR2: SGHTA and FQGTGA. This CDR3 is built from 13 residues. CDR3 DNA: TGTGCCAGCAGCTTATCCCTTGATTCACCCCTCCACTTT. This sequence encodes CASSLSLDSPLHF. Full variable domain (outside the CDR3, taken from reference TRBV7-3 and TRBJ1-6): GAGVSQTPSNKVTEKGKYVELRCDPISGHTALYWYRQSLGQGPEFLIYFQGTGAADDSGLPNDRFFAVRPEGSVSTLKIQRTERGDSAVYLCASSLSLDSPLHFGNGTRLTVT.

This clone has just one count. The chain recombines TRBV7-3 with TRBJ2-1; 13 nucleotides agree with TRBD2. This CDR3 is 20 amino acids long. With V trimmed by 5 bases and J by 1 base, 14 bases remained unmatched. Per the germline V gene, CDR1 is SGHTA and CDR2 is FQGTGA. The CDR3, as DNA: TGTGCCAGCAGCCCCCGGACTAGCGGGAGTGGGAGGGGATCCTACAATGAGCAGTTCTTC. Protein: CASSPRTSGSGRGSYNEQFF.

The chain carries TRBV4-1 and TRBJ2-7; a possible D gene is TRBD1 (6 bases). Germline V gene sequence: CDR1 MGHRA, CDR2 YSYEKL. Trimming removed 3 bases at V and 6 bases at J, with 12 bases between. The CDR3 runs to 13 residues. The CDR3 nucleotides are TGCGCCAGCAGCCATCCGGGGACATTCGAGCAGTACTTC. This codes for CASSHPGTFEQYF.

The chain couples TRBV6-5 to TRBJ2-2; D is undetermined. Deletions cut 2 bases from V and 6 bases from J, with 7 bases between. Germline V gene data show CDR1 as MNHEY and CDR2 as SVGAGI. CDR3 length: 13 residues. CDR3 loop: CASSYLVPGELFF. CDR3 nucleotide sequence: TGTGCCAGCAGTTACCTTGTTCCCGGGGAGCTGTTTTTT.

The chain joins TRBV28 to TRBJ2-4, with TRBD2 matching over 7 bases. After removal of 6 bases from V and 0 bases from J, the junction contained 8 bases not matched to a gene. There are 16 residues in the CDR3. Per the germline V gene, CDR1 is MDHEN and CDR2 is SYDVKM. CDR3 bases: TGTGCCAGCAGCCCCGGACGGGAGGTAGCCAAAAACATTCAGTACTTC. It translates to CASSPGREVAKNIQYF.

The chain has TRBV11-2 and TRBJ1-4; 7 bases are shared with TRBD1. The V gene's germline CDR1 is SGHAT and CDR2 FQNNGV. With 4 bases clipped from V and 7 bases from J, the junction kept 12 bases outside the gene matches. This CDR3 has 16 amino acids. CDR3 sequence reads: CASSSGLGQSFEKLFF. The DNA of the CDR3 is TGTGCCAGCAGCTCGGGACTGGGACAGTCTTTTGAAAAACTGTTTTTT. The complete variable domain, with remaining parts taken from reference TRBV11-2 and TRBJ1-4, reads EAGVAQSPRYKIIEKRQSVAFWCNPISGHATLYWYQQILGQGPKLLIQFQNNGVVDDSQLPKDRFSAERLKGVDSTLKIQPAKLEDSAVYLCASSSGLGQSFEKLFFGSGTQLSVL.

A few counts support this clone. The junction differs from germline at one of its ends, possibly a read error. The sample has other DNA sequences that encode this CDR3 too. This chain joins TRBV5-6 and TRBJ2-7; possible D gene TRBD1, 6 bases. CDR1 SGHDT and CDR2 YYEEEE come from the germline V gene. The CDR3 contains 15 residues. The CDR3 nucleotides are TGTGCCAGCAGCCCACTCTCGACAGGCTCCTACGAACAGTACTTC. Protein: CASSPLSTGSYEQYF.

The table lists this clone with a few counts. This chain joins TRBV5-6 and TRBJ1-4; TRBD1 aligns across 8 bases. Germline CDR1 reads SGHDT; CDR2 reads YYEEEE. This CDR3 is built from 16 residues. The V and J ends lost 4 bases and 5 bases, in that order; junction bases with no gene match: 10. This CDR3 is CASSPGQVAGNEKLFF. CDR3 nucleotides: TGTGCCAGCAGCCCGGGACAGGTCGCCGGGAATGAAAAACTGTTTTTT.

The chain carries TRBV19 and TRBJ2-1, with 10 bases that match TRBD2. From germline, CDR1 is LNHDA and CDR2 SQIVND (reference sequence). CDR3 length equals 19 residues. After removal of 3 bases from V and 1 base from J, the junction contained 12 bases not matched to a gene. The CDR3 DNA follows: TGTGCCAGTAGTATTTCACTAGCGGGAAGATTGATTTCCTACAATGAGCAGTTCTTC. This encodes CASSISLAGRLISYNEQFF.

This clone appeared once. The sample carries other DNA sequences with the same CDR3. This chain uses TRBV2 with TRBJ2-2; TRBD1 is a possible D gene (6 bases). Trimming left V 10 bases short and J 6 bases short, with 18 bases between. CDR1 SNHLY and CDR2 FYNNEI come from the germline V gene. The CDR3 is 14 residues long. The CDR3 nucleotides read TGTGCCAACAAATTGGGGGCGCGAGCCGGGGAGCTGTTTTTT. Translation gives CANKLGARAGELFF.

V and J are TRBV6-4 and TRBJ1-1, with D possibly matching TRBD1 (5 bases). With 5 bases removed from V and 1 base from J, the gap between germline ends came to 8 bases. The CDR3 covers 13 residues. In germline, CDR1 is MRHNA, CDR2 SNTAGT. The CDR3 sequence: CASSQDRNTEAFF. The DNA for the CDR3 is TGTGCCAGCAGTCAAGACAGGAACACTGAAGCTTTCTTT.